A single sample gave rise to the 30 T cell receptor beta chains below, sequenced in a study of PD-1 blockade in classical Hodgkin lymphoma. Assay used: immunoSEQ multiplex PCR; TCRdb lists only in-frame clones, some missing. The table records 95,000 to 100,000 clones, 85% to 90% of them present only once. Brentuximab vedotin exposure varied among the patients, all of whom had relapsed after autologous stem cell transplantation. Specimen: peripheral blood mononuclear cells (PBMCs), collected before the second cycle of nivolumab. These receptors came from a human donor with classical Hodgkin lymphoma.

This clone came up once. The chain employs TRBV7-9 and TRBJ1-4; no clear D gene. The V end lost 11 bases, the J end lost 3 bases, and 16 bases lay between the germline ends. This CDR3 is 14 amino acids long. Germline V gene sequence: CDR1 SEHNR, CDR2 FQNEAQ (reference sequence). The CDR3 region has the DNA TGTGCCGGCGCACAAGGGTTAGCTAATGAAAAACTGTTTTTT. As protein: CAGAQGLANEKLFF.

This chain joins TRBV5-1 and TRBJ2-1; 10 bases fit TRBD1. J was trimmed by 6 bases and V by 7 bases; bases with no gene match: 7. The CDR3 is 14 amino acids. Germline values: CDR1 SGHRS, CDR2 YFSETQ. Here the CDR3 reads CASYRDRGSNEQFF. CDR3 DNA sequence: TGCGCCAGCTACCGGGACAGGGGTTCCAATGAGCAGTTCTTC.

The chain combines TRBV7-2 with TRBJ1-2, with D unresolved. Trimming stripped 2 bases from V and 8 bases from J, with 9 bases between. The CDR3 sequence is 12 residues long. CDR1 and CDR2 from the germline V gene are SGHTA and FQGNSA. As DNA, the CDR3 is TGTGCCAGCAGCTTAATTGAGCTCGGCTACACCTTC. It yields the protein CASSLIELGYTF.

V usage is TRBV19 and J usage is TRBJ1-1; no reliable D call. CDR1 and CDR2 from the germline V gene are LNHDA and SQIVND (reference sequence). The CDR3 is made up of 13 amino acids. Trimming removed 3 bases from V and 3 bases from J, with 8 bases in between. The CDR3 DNA follows: TGTGCCAGTAGTATCAATAAGGACACTGAAGCTTTCTTT. It codes for CASSINKDTEAFF.

This chain links TRBV9 with TRBJ2-5; TRBD1 aligns across 11 bases. The germline V gene has CDR1 SGDLS and CDR2 YYNGEE. This CDR3 spans 16 amino acids. The trim removed 3 bases at V and 5 bases at J, leaving 9 bases unmatched. The CDR3 DNA is TGTGCCAGCAGCGATCCGGGACAGGGGGTAAGGGAGACCCAGTACTTC. It yields the protein CASSDPGQGVRETQYF.

The V call is TRBV7-2, the J call TRBJ2-5; 16 nucleotides align to TRBD2. The CDR3 has 16 residues. Germline lookup yields CDR1 SGHTA and CDR2 FQGNSA. The trim removed 5 bases at V and 5 bases at J, leaving 5 bases unmatched. CDR3 coding DNA: TGTGCCAGCAGCCCAGGGACTAGCGGGGGGGCTGAGACCCAGTACTTC. This codes for CASSPGTSGGAETQYF.

The chain recombines TRBV7-6 with TRBJ2-3, with D tentatively TRBD2 (6 bases). Trimming pared 5 bases from V and 6 bases from J, leaving 15 bases between. CDR1 is SGHVS, CDR2 FNYEAQ, per germline. This CDR3 is built from 14 residues. The CDR3 sequence: CASSPRLVGDTQYF. As DNA, the CDR3 is TGTGCCAGCAGCCCCCGACTAGTGGGGGATACGCAGTATTTT. Complete variable domain (other parts from reference TRBV7-6 and TRBJ2-3): GAGVSQSPRYKVTKRGQDVALRCDPISGHVSLYWYRQALGQGPEFLTYFNYEAQQDKSGLPNDRFSAERPEGSISTLTIQRTEQRDSAMYRCASSPRLVGDTQYFGPGTRLTVL.

The genes are TRBV5-1 and TRBJ2-5, with 13 nucleotides matching TRBD2. V lost 6 bases to trimming and J lost 4 bases; unmatched junction nucleotides: 6. This CDR3 has 15 residues. Germline V CDR1 and CDR2: SGHRS, YFSETQ. CDR3 DNA sequence: TGCGCCAGCATCGGGACTAGCGGGGCTTTAGAGACCCAGTACTTC. Protein: CASIGTSGALETQYF.

This chain links TRBV10-2 with TRBJ1-1; D is perhaps TRBD1 (5 bases). The germline V gene has CDR1 WSHSY and CDR2 SAAADI. V lost 1 base and J lost 0, with 15 bases in between. The CDR3 is 17 amino acids. The CDR3 coding sequence is TGCGCCAGCAGTGAGTTTTCAGGGTTCCTTGTGAACACTGAAGCTTTCTTT. Translated, it gives CASSEFSGFLVNTEAFF.

The chain is built from TRBV6-8 and TRBJ1-1, with a weak D call TRBD1 (6 bases). The CDR3 runs to 11 residues. Per the germline V gene, CDR1 is MNHGY and CDR2 is SAAAGT. Trimming took off 6 bases at V and 7 bases at J, with 9 bases between the two ends. CDR3 bases: TGTGCCAGCAGGTACAGGGATGAAGCTTTCTTT. The encoded protein is CASRYRDEAFF.

This clone has just one count. The chain is built from TRBV6-5 and TRBJ1-1; a possible D gene is TRBD1 (5 bases). Trimming removed 4 bases at V and 11 bases at J, with 20 bases between. The CDR3 is made up of 14 amino acids. Germline CDR1 MNHEY, CDR2 SVGAGI. CDR3 loop: CASSSPSMGPGAFF. DNA of the CDR3: TGTGCCAGCAGTTCCCCCTCGATGGGGCCCGGGGCTTTCTTT.

Only a few counts were recorded for this clone. The J gene is TRBJ1-3, the V gene TRBV29-1; D is uncertain. The CDR3 length is 11 residues. The V end lost 4 bases, the J end lost 7 bases, and 8 bases lay between the germline ends. From germline, CDR1 is SQVTM and CDR2 ANQGSEA. Written as DNA, the CDR3 is TGCAGCGTTGGTGTCTGGAACACCATATATTTT. Encoded protein: CSVGVWNTIYF. The whole variable domain, remainder taken from reference TRBV29-1 and TRBJ1-3, is SAVISQKPSRDICQRGTSLTIQCQVDSQVTMMFWYRQQPGQSLTLIATANQGSEATYESGFVIDKFPISRPNLTFSTLTVSNMSPEDSSIYLCSVGVWNTIYFGEGSWLTVV.

The rearrangement links TRBV19 to TRBJ2-6; weak D call: TRBD1 (6 bases). This CDR3 has 16 amino acids. Per germline, CDR1 LNHDA and CDR2 SQIVND (reference sequence). Between the trimmed V and J ends, which lost 5 bases and 1 base, there was a span of 12 bases. CDR3 nucleotides: TGTGCCAGTAGTCAGGGGCGCGTGTCTGGGGCCAACGTCCTGACTTTC. It codes for CASSQGRVSGANVLTF.

The gene calls are TRBV19 and TRBJ1-1; D unclear. Between the trimmed V and J ends, which lost 10 bases and 4 bases, there was a span of 19 bases. The CDR3 is made up of 14 amino acids. CDR1 and CDR2 (germline): LNHDA, SQIVND (reference sequence). CDR3 sequence: CAKGCRRLGTEAFF. The CDR3 DNA sequence: TGTGCCAAAGGGTGTCGGAGGCTGGGCACTGAAGCTTTCTTT.

The V and J genes are TRBV5-1 and TRBJ2-2, with a weak D call TRBD2 (5 bases). The V gene's germline CDR1 is SGHRS and CDR2 YFSETQ. With 1 base removed from V and 5 bases from J, the gap between germline ends came to 9 bases. The CDR3 length is 14 residues. The DNA of the CDR3 is TGCGCCAGCAGCTTGTCTAGCTGGACCGGGGAGCTGTTTTTT. Translating gives CASSLSSWTGELFF.

The chain joins TRBV7-9 to TRBJ2-4, with 7 bases that match TRBD2. The CDR3 contains 16 residues. Looked up from germline, CDR1 is SEHNR and CDR2 is FQNEAQ (reference sequence). With V trimmed by 4 bases and J by 0 bases, 6 bases remained unmatched. CDR3 amino acids: CASSWGWGGAKNIQYF. The CDR3 nucleotides read TGTGCCAGCAGCTGGGGATGGGGGGGAGCCAAAAACATTCAGTACTTC.

The genes are TRBV7-6 and TRBJ1-5; D unresolved. Germline V gene lookup returns CDR1 SGHVS and CDR2 FNYEAQ. This CDR3 is 17 amino acids long. V lost 1 base and J lost 5, with 18 bases in between. The CDR3, as DNA: TGTGCCAGCAGCTTAGGGGCGCGGGGATCGTTGGATCAGCCCCAGCATTTT. Residues: CASSLGARGSLDQPQHF.

The rearrangement links TRBV21-1 to TRBJ2-1. TRBV21-1 is listed as a pseudogene. The CDR3 loop spans 15 amino acids. CDR3 nucleotide sequence: TGTGCCAGCACCAAAGACATCAACCGAGACAATGAGCAGTTCTTC. Its protein is CASTKDINRDNEQFF.

The CDR3 loop is CASSFVAGRSYEQYF. As DNA, the CDR3 is TGTGCCAGCAGCTTTGTAGCGGGGCGCTCCTACGAGCAGTACTTC. The chain links TRBV7-3 to TRBJ2-7, with 8 bases aligning to TRBD2. Germline loops: CDR1 SGHTA, CDR2 FQGTGA. V was clipped by 3 bases and J by 0 bases; unmatched bases: 4. The CDR3 runs to 15 residues.

The V gene is TRBV28, the J gene TRBJ1-4; D gene uncertain. V lost 3 bases and J 10 bases, leaving 12 bases between the germline ends. Germline V CDR1 and CDR2: MDHEN, SYDVKM. The CDR3 totals 13 residues. Here the CDR3 DNA reads TGTGCCAGCAGTTTTTATGACCCGCGAAAACTGTTTTTT. Protein sequence: CASSFYDPRKLFF.

This clone was found once. The chain links TRBV30 to TRBJ2-1; a weak D match, TRBD1 (5 bases). CDR3 size: 10 residues. The germline V gene has CDR1 GTSNPN and CDR2 SVGIG (reference sequence). Trimming pared 5 bases from V and 9 bases from J, leaving 8 bases between. CDR3 region: CAWVRGEQFF. For the CDR3, the DNA is TGTGCCTGGGTTAGGGGTGAGCAGTTCTTC.

The rearrangement links TRBV10-3 to TRBJ2-7; D gene ambiguous. The CDR3 totals 11 residues. Per germline, CDR1 ENHRY and CDR2 SYGVKD. V shed 2 bases and J shed 4 bases, with 3 bases lying between them. CDR3 amino acids: CAISEAYEQYF. DNA for the CDR3: TGTGCCATCAGTGAGGCTTACGAGCAGTACTTC.

The chain couples TRBV6-1 to TRBJ2-5; D is ambiguous. This CDR3 comprises 13 residues. V lost 7 bases, J lost 1 base, and 10 bases lay in between. Germline CDR1 and CDR2: MNHNS and SASEGT. The CDR3 nucleotides are TGTGCCAGCATTAGGGATCGCCAAGAGACCCAGTACTTC. Its protein is CASIRDRQETQYF.

The CDR3 DNA reads as TGCGCCAGCAGCCCGGACAGGGAAGGAGCCGGGGAGCTGTTTTTT. It codes for CASSPDREGAGELFF. The J gene is TRBJ2-2, the V gene TRBV5-1; TRBD1 agrees at 8 bases. After removal of 4 bases from V and 6 bases from J, the junction contained 8 bases not matched to a gene. The CDR3 is 15 residues long. Germline loops: CDR1 SGHRS, CDR2 YFSETQ.

The chain's CDR3 is CASSDLYSNQPQHF. For the CDR3, the DNA is TGTGCCAGCAGTGATCTGTATAGCAATCAGCCCCAGCATTTT. This sequence joins TRBV6-5 and TRBJ1-5; D ambiguous. The CDR3 runs to 14 residues. In germline, CDR1 is MNHEY, CDR2 SVGAGI. The V and J ends lost 5 bases and 0 bases respectively, with 8 bases between them.

The V and J genes are TRBV6-1 and TRBJ2-5; weak D call: TRBD2 (6 bases). V was clipped by 3 bases and J by 5 bases, with 16 bases between them. Germline CDR1 and CDR2: MNHNS and SASEGT. The CDR3 consists of 15 residues. CDR3 loop: CASSDVTGVYETQYF. DNA for the CDR3: TGTGCCAGCAGTGACGTAACGGGGGTCTATGAGACCCAGTACTTC.

The genes are TRBV7-9 and TRBJ1-5; unclear D gene. Germline CDR1 SEHNR, CDR2 FQNEAQ (reference sequence). This CDR3 region has 15 residues. Trimming cost V 5 bases and J 4 bases, with 15 bases left between them. CDR3 sequence reads: CASSPPNGINQPQHF. The CDR3 coding sequence is TGTGCCAGCAGCCCCCCTAATGGAATTAATCAGCCCCAGCATTTT. Supplemented by reference TRBV7-9 and TRBJ1-5, the full variable domain reads DTGVSQNPRHKITKRGQNVTFRCDPISEHNRLYWYRQTLGQGPEFLTYFQNEAQLEKSRLLSDRFSAERPKGSFSTLEIQRTEQGDSAMYLCASSPPNGINQPQHFGDGTRLSIL.

This chain connects TRBV7-6 to TRBJ1-2; TRBD1 matches 8 bases. Trimming removed 0 bases from V and 7 bases from J; junction bases left unmatched: 10. Germline assignment: CDR1 SGHVS and CDR2 FNYEAQ. The CDR3 is 16 amino acids. The CDR3 DNA follows: TGTGCCAGCAGCTTAGCGACGAAGGCAGGGGGCTTTGGCTACACCTTC. It translates to CASSLATKAGGFGYTF.

The gene calls are TRBV28 and TRBJ1-4, with D tentatively TRBD1 (5 bases). Germline V gene lookup returns CDR1 MDHEN and CDR2 SYDVKM. The length of the CDR3 is 13 residues. Trimming removed 2 bases from V and 7 bases from J, with 8 bases in between. The CDR3, as DNA: TGTGCCAGCAGTTTACCCACAGGTGAAAAACTGTTTTTT. It codes for CASSLPTGEKLFF.

This rearrangement joins TRBV6-6 to TRBJ1-3; 7 nucleotides match TRBD1. With 2 bases clipped from V and 6 bases from J, the junction kept 7 bases outside the gene matches. The CDR3 length is 15 residues. Germline V gives CDR1 MNHNY, CDR2 SVGAGI (reference sequence). The CDR3 region has the DNA TGTGCCAGCAGTTACACCGACAGGGTGTTAAACACCATATATTTT. This gives the protein CASSYTDRVLNTIYF.